These 15 T cell receptor beta chains came from one sample sequenced in a study of blood T cell repertoires in COVID-19. Here immunoSEQ multiplex PCR was the method, and the copy in TCRdb shows in-frame clones only, minus some. This sample has under 150,000 clones, with approximately 79% found just once. The sequenced material came from PBMCs or T cells enriched from blood (not recorded which). The receptors shown here come from a man in his forties or fifties with acute COVID-19.

This chain joins TRBV7-3 and TRBJ2-2, with a weak D call TRBD2 (6 bases). V lost 4 bases and J 4 bases, leaving 19 bases between the germline ends. The germline V gene has CDR1 SGHTA and CDR2 FQGTGA. The CDR3 runs to 17 residues. The CDR3 nucleotides are TGTGCCAGCAGCTCCTTACCCCGGGACTCCTTCACCGGGGAGCTGTTTTTT. It is translated as CASSSLPRDSFTGELFF.

The DNA for the CDR3 is TGTGCCAGCAGTTTAAGGGACAGTCGAACAGATACGCAGTATTTT. Its translation is CASSLRDSRTDTQYF. This rearrangement joins TRBV27 to TRBJ2-3; 7 nucleotides match TRBD1. Germline assignment: CDR1 MNHEY and CDR2 SMNVEV (reference sequence). This CDR3 spans 15 amino acids. The J segment lost 3 bases and the V segment lost 2 bases, leaving 5 bases of the junction unmatched.

This clone has just a few counts. The chain has TRBV11-2 and TRBJ2-7; D is perhaps TRBD1 (5 bases). This CDR3 spans 13 amino acids. Germline CDR1 reads SGHAT; CDR2 reads FQNNGV. The ends were cut back, 7 bases at V and 5 bases at J, with 15 bases in the middle. For the CDR3, the DNA is TGTGCCAGCACTCGGCAGGGTAGAAACGAGCAGTACTTC. Amino acid sequence: CASTRQGRNEQYF.

This sequence joins TRBV4-1 and TRBJ2-4, with 10 positions matching TRBD2. From germline, CDR1 is MGHRA and CDR2 YSYEKL. J was trimmed by 6 bases and V by 0 bases; bases with no gene match: 11. This CDR3 has 18 residues. CDR3 residues: CASSQEGGSGGLTNIQYF. In nucleotides, the CDR3 is TGCGCCAGCAGCCAAGAAGGAGGTAGCGGGGGGCTCACAAACATTCAGTACTTC.

V gene TRBV5-4 combines with J gene TRBJ2-7, with 10 bases matching TRBD2. The germline V gene encodes CDR1 SGHNT and CDR2 YYREEE (reference sequence). The CDR3 consists of 14 residues. V lost 4 bases to trimming and J lost 7 bases; unmatched junction nucleotides: 8. The CDR3 reads CASSPGVAGGEQYF. Written as DNA, the CDR3 is TGTGCCAGCAGCCCCGGGGTAGCGGGAGGTGAGCAGTACTTC.

This chain links TRBV5-1 with TRBJ1-3; D remains ambiguous. V was trimmed by 7 bases and J by 3 bases, leaving 11 bases between them. Germline CDR1 is SGHRS and CDR2 is YFSETQ. This CDR3 is 13 amino acids long. The CDR3 here is CASCPTFGNTIYF. The CDR3 DNA reads as TGCGCCAGCTGCCCAACATTTGGAAACACCATATATTTT.

The rearrangement joins TRBV7-3 to TRBJ2-1; possibly TRBD2 for D (5 bases). CDR1 and CDR2 (germline): SGHTA, FQGTGA. The CDR3 covers 12 residues. Trimming removed 5 bases from V and 6 bases from J, with 8 bases in between. CDR3 sequence reads: CASSVEGNEQFF. CDR3 coding DNA: TGTGCCAGCAGCGTCGAGGGCAATGAGCAGTTCTTC.

This clone has a single count. The chain is built from TRBV6-5 and TRBJ1-4, with 10 nucleotides matching TRBD1. This CDR3 region has 15 residues. V shed 7 bases, J shed 10 bases, and the junction held 12 bases outside the gene matches. Germline CDR1 reads MNHEY; CDR2 reads SVGAGI. DNA of the CDR3: TGTGCCAGCACCAAGGGGGACAGGGGTGTTGGAAAACTGTTTTTT. It encodes CASTKGDRGVGKLFF.

The chain carries TRBV19 and TRBJ1-3, with D unresolved. V dropped 7 bases and J dropped 0 bases, with 10 bases sitting between them. This CDR3 is built from 14 residues. Germline V CDR1 and CDR2: LNHDA, SQIVND (reference sequence). This CDR3 is CASNAGTSGNTIYF. Here the CDR3 DNA reads TGTGCCAGTAATGCAGGAACCTCTGGAAACACCATATATTTT. The variable domain in full, with the rest retrieved from reference TRBV19 and TRBJ1-3, is DGGITQSPKYLFRKEGQNVTLSCEQNLNHDAMYWYRQDPGQGLRLIYYSQIVNDFQKGDIAEGYSVSREKKESFPLTVTSAQKNPTAFYLCASNAGTSGNTIYFGEGSWLTVV.

The chain links TRBV5-8 to TRBJ2-1, with 8 bases lining up with TRBD1. CDR1 and CDR2 from the germline V gene are SGHTS and YDEGEE. This CDR3 comprises 14 residues. V lost 3 bases to trimming and J lost 11 bases; unmatched junction nucleotides: 10. The DNA for the CDR3 is TGTGCCAGCAGCTCCCGGGACAGGAAGGGACAGCAGTTCTTC. Protein: CASSSRDRKGQQFF. Full variable domain (rest looked up from reference TRBV5-8 and TRBJ2-1): EAGVTQSPTHLIKTRGQQATLRCSPISGHTSVYWYQQALGLGLQFLLWYDEGEERNRGNFPPRFSGRQFPNYSSELNVNALELEDSALYLCASSSRDRKGQQFFGPGTRLTVL.

The V call is TRBV29-1, the J call TRBJ1-1; D is perhaps TRBD1 (5 bases). This CDR3 spans 13 amino acids. CDR1 SQVTM and CDR2 ANQGSEA come from the germline V gene. Trimming shortened V by 4 bases and J by 1 base, and 10 bases separated the two germline ends. The CDR3 loop reads CSVAHGQNTEAFF. The CDR3, as DNA: TGCAGCGTTGCCCACGGACAGAACACTGAAGCTTTCTTT.

The chain links TRBV5-5 to TRBJ2-2, with D uncertain. This CDR3 has 14 amino acids. Germline V lookup: CDR1 SGHKS, CDR2 YYEKEE (reference sequence). V lost 0 bases to trimming and J lost 4 bases, with 7 bases between them. DNA of the CDR3: TGTGCCAGCAGCTTGGAACTTTTCACCGGGGAGCTGTTTTTT. Amino acid sequence: CASSLELFTGELFF.

The rearrangement links TRBV14 to TRBJ2-5; no clear D. CDR1 is SGHDN, CDR2 FVKESK, per germline. The germline V and J ends were trimmed by 3 bases and 1 base, with 9 bases remaining between them. This CDR3 contains 14 residues. The CDR3 spells CASSQGLLQETQYF. The CDR3 DNA follows: TGTGCCAGCAGCCAGGGCCTCCTCCAAGAGACCCAGTACTTC. The full variable domain, in which reference TRBV14 and TRBJ2-5 provide the parts outside the CDR3, is EAGVTQFPSHSVIEKGQTVTLRCDPISGHDNLYWYRRVMGKEIKFLLHFVKESKQDESGMPNNRFLAERTGGTYSTLKVQPAELEDSGVYFCASSQGLLQETQYFGPGTRLLVL.

The V and J genes are TRBV6-5 and TRBJ2-3; 9 bases match TRBD1. CDR3 length: 14 amino acids. Germline assignment: CDR1 MNHEY and CDR2 SVGAGI. J lost 6 bases, V lost 6 bases, and 7 bases had no gene match. In nucleotides, the CDR3 is TGTGCCAGCAGACGGGACAGGGTTTCGGATACGCAGTATTTT. It is translated as CASRRDRVSDTQYF.

V gene TRBV7-9 combines with J gene TRBJ1-1; 11 positions match TRBD1. The germline V gene encodes CDR1 SEHNR and CDR2 FQNEAQ (reference sequence). Losses at the gene ends were 3 bases for V and 3 bases for J; bases not matched to a gene: 9. CDR3 length: 17 amino acids. The CDR3 DNA is TGTGCCAGCAGCTTCGGGACAGGGGGTTTGGTTGACACTGAAGCTTTCTTT. This encodes CASSFGTGGLVDTEAFF.